Presented here are 23 T cell receptor beta chains from one specimen sequenced in a study of cytomegalovirus exposure and HLA in healthy donors. The PCR had 60 Vbeta and 13 Jbeta primers. Method: immunoSEQ multiplex PCR; TCRdb's copy keeps in-frame clones and lacks some. Among about 130,000 clones, about 85% were seen once, and the ten largest hold about 1.8%. The sequencing input was PBMCs. The receptors originated from a boy aged 10-17 years in good health and CMV-seronegative.

The chain links TRBV7-8 to TRBJ2-1; maybe TRBD2 (5 bases). V was pared by 8 bases and J by 8 bases, with 16 bases between. Germline values: CDR1 SGHVS, CDR2 FQNEAQ. The CDR3 is 13 residues long. CDR3 in amino acids: CASATTPEDEQFF. As DNA, the CDR3 is TGTGCCAGCGCCACCACTCCGGAGGATGAGCAGTTCTTC.

The chain recombines TRBV9 with TRBJ2-5; a weak D match, TRBD1 (5 bases). The length of the CDR3 is 15 residues. Trimming left V 4 bases short and J 4 bases short, with 17 bases between. Germline V lookup: CDR1 SGDLS, CDR2 YYNGEE. CDR3 amino acids: CASSPQGSFGETQYF. DNA of the CDR3: TGTGCCAGCAGCCCCCAGGGAAGCTTCGGAGAGACCCAGTACTTC.

The chain recombines TRBV5-1 with TRBJ2-7; D remains unclear. Germline V gene data show CDR1 as SGHRS and CDR2 as YFSETQ. Trimming cost V 3 bases and J 0 bases, with 7 bases left between them. CDR3 length: 13 residues. The CDR3 here is CASSSPSSYEQYF. CDR3 DNA sequence: TGCGCCAGCAGCTCCCCTAGCTCCTACGAGCAGTACTTC. The complete variable domain, with remaining parts taken from reference TRBV5-1 and TRBJ2-7, reads KAGVTQTPRYLIKTRGQQVTLSCSPISGHRSVSWYQQTPGQGLQFLFEYFSETQRNKGNFPGRFSGRQFSNSRSEMNVSTLELGDSALYLCASSSPSSYEQYFGPGTRLTVT.

The J gene is TRBJ2-5, the V gene TRBV4-1; D remains unclear. The ends were cut back, 2 bases at V and 5 bases at J, with 12 bases in the middle. Germline values: CDR1 MGHRA, CDR2 YSYEKL. The CDR3 contains 14 residues. The CDR3 DNA reads as TGCGCCAGCAGCCAATGGTCAGGTGAGGAGACCCAGTACTTC. Protein: CASSQWSGEETQYF.

The chain carries TRBV7-8 and TRBJ1-2; 10 bases are a match to TRBD1. The V gene end was trimmed by 5 bases and the J gene end by 7 bases; junction bases not matched to a gene: 13. Germline V CDR1 and CDR2: SGHVS, FQNEAQ. The CDR3 extends over 16 amino acids. The CDR3 DNA sequence: TGTGCCAGCAGCCTCGGGACAGGGGATTTAGAGGCTGGCTACACCTTC. Protein sequence: CASSLGTGDLEAGYTF.

A word on this clone: Other nucleotide sequences from this sample produce the same CDR3. The J gene is TRBJ2-7, the V gene TRBV7-9; 9 nucleotides align to TRBD1. The CDR3 extends over 15 amino acids. V was pared by 5 bases and J by 3 bases, with 8 bases of the junction left unmatched. From germline, CDR1 is SEHNR and CDR2 FQNEAQ (reference sequence). The CDR3: CASSPPGQGSYEQYF. DNA of the CDR3: TGTGCCAGCAGCCCACCGGGACAGGGAAGCTACGAGCAGTACTTC.

CDR3 sequence reads: CASSAEVSYEQYF. CDR3 nucleotides: TGTGCCAGCAGCGCAGAAGTGTCGTACGAGCAGTACTTC. This chain uses TRBV7-9 with TRBJ2-7; unclear D gene. Trimming took off 5 bases at V and 4 bases at J, with 12 bases between the two ends. The length of the CDR3 is 13 residues. The germline V gene has CDR1 SEHNR and CDR2 FQNEAQ (reference sequence).

This chain connects TRBV28 to TRBJ1-2, with D unresolved. Germline assignment: CDR1 MDHEN and CDR2 SYDVKM. V shed 8 bases and J shed 0 bases, with 10 bases lying between them. This CDR3 comprises 13 residues. CDR3 in amino acids: CASLAATNYGYTF. DNA of the CDR3: TGTGCCAGCCTGGCGGCAACTAACTATGGCTACACCTTC.

The rearrangement joins TRBV4-3 to TRBJ1-6; no reliable D call. Germline CDR1 reads LGHNA; CDR2 reads YSLEER. Trimming removed 0 bases from V and 7 bases from J, with 10 bases in between. CDR3 size: 15 residues. The CDR3 spells CASSQDYSPNSPLHF. As DNA, the CDR3 is TGCGCCAGCAGCCAAGATTACAGCCCCAATTCACCCCTCCACTTT.

The table lists this clone with a few counts. The chain joins TRBV6-5 to TRBJ2-7; D possibly corresponds to TRBD2 (6 bases). CDR3 length equals 13 residues. Germline lookup yields CDR1 MNHEY and CDR2 SVGAGI. With 0 bases removed from V and 5 bases from J, the gap between germline ends came to 8 bases. CDR3 sequence reads: CASSYSGGNEQYF. The CDR3 DNA reads as TGTGCCAGCAGTTACTCAGGAGGGAACGAGCAGTACTTC.

The gene calls are TRBV5-1 and TRBJ1-1; TRBD1 aligns across 7 bases. Germline CDR1 reads SGHRS; CDR2 reads YFSETQ. Trimming removed 4 bases from V and 1 base from J; junction bases left unmatched: 4. The CDR3 extends over 14 amino acids. DNA of the CDR3: TGCGCCAGCAGCCCGGGACAGAAGAACACTGAAGCTTTCTTT. Translation: CASSPGQKNTEAFF. Filled out from reference TRBV5-1 and TRBJ1-1, the complete variable domain reads KAGVTQTPRYLIKTRGQQVTLSCSPISGHRSVSWYQQTPGQGLQFLFEYFSETQRNKGNFPGRFSGRQFSNSRSEMNVSTLELGDSALYLCASSPGQKNTEAFFGQGTRLTVV.

The genes are TRBV5-1 and TRBJ1-6; 9 bases map to TRBD1. The trim removed 4 bases at V and 0 bases at J, leaving 14 bases unmatched. The CDR3 covers 20 residues. Germline CDR1 is SGHRS and CDR2 is YFSETQ. The CDR3 coding sequence is TGCGCCAGCAGCCCACGGGGGACAGGGAAAACCTCCTCCTATAATTCACCCCTCCACTTT. As protein: CASSPRGTGKTSSYNSPLHF.

The J gene is TRBJ2-7, the V gene TRBV5-1, with D possibly TRBD1 on 6 matching bases. This CDR3 region has 14 residues. Per germline, CDR1 SGHRS and CDR2 YFSETQ. V lost 2 bases and J 5 bases, leaving 14 bases between the germline ends. This CDR3 reads CASSFGNRVDEQYF. DNA for the CDR3: TGCGCCAGCAGCTTCGGGAACAGGGTGGACGAGCAGTACTTC.

This chain uses TRBV5-4 with TRBJ2-5; 9 bases are shared with TRBD1. The J call may be faulty, since TRBJ2-7 better matches the DNA end. Germline V gene data show CDR1 as SGHNT and CDR2 as YYREEE (reference sequence). The CDR3 consists of 13 residues. The CDR3 reads CASSWDRAPEQYF. The CDR3 DNA reads TGTGCCAGCAGCTGGGACAGGGCCCCCGAGCAGTACTTC.

J is TRBJ2-2 and V is TRBV29-1, with D perhaps matching TRBD1 (6 bases). CDR3 length: 12 amino acids. The V gene's germline CDR1 is SQVTM and CDR2 ANQGSEA. V dropped 7 bases and J dropped 3 bases, with 9 bases sitting between them. DNA of the CDR3: TGCAGCGCCTACAGGGACACCGGGGAGCTGTTTTTT. This sequence encodes CSAYRDTGELFF.

This chain links TRBV27 with TRBJ1-1; unclear D gene. CDR1 is MNHEY and CDR2 is SMNVEV in the germline V gene (reference sequence). V dropped 8 bases and J dropped 4 bases, with 17 bases sitting between them. The CDR3 totals 14 residues. Here the CDR3 DNA reads TGTGCCAGCTCTATCTCGCGAGAGGGCACTGAAGCTTTCTTT. Protein product: CASSISREGTEAFF.

V is TRBV19 and J is TRBJ1-1, with TRBD1 matching over 7 bases. This CDR3 contains 14 residues. Germline V lookup: CDR1 LNHDA, CDR2 SQIVND (reference sequence). V was clipped by 6 bases and J by 1 base; unmatched bases: 5. The CDR3 sequence is CASSAGQTNTEAFF. The CDR3, as DNA: TGTGCCAGTAGCGCGGGACAGACGAACACTGAAGCTTTCTTT.

This clone has a handful of counts. Sequence at one end of the junction differs from germline and may be a read error. The rearrangement uses TRBV5-6 and TRBJ1-1; possible D gene TRBD1, 5 bases. In germline, CDR1 is SGHDT, CDR2 YYEEEE. CDR3 size: 13 residues. The CDR3 DNA is TGTGCCAGCACCTTGGGGCAGATCACTGAAGCTTTCTTT. It is translated as CASTLGQITEAFF.

The chain employs TRBV4-1 and TRBJ2-2; D gene ambiguous. CDR1 MGHRA and CDR2 YSYEKL come from the germline V gene. Deletions cut 3 bases from V and 0 bases from J, with 8 bases between. The CDR3 is 15 residues long. The CDR3, as DNA: TGCGCCAGCAGCCAGTATGGAGCGAACACCGGGGAGCTGTTTTTT. Translating it yields CASSQYGANTGELFF.

The gene calls are TRBV6-1 and TRBJ1-5; D is perhaps TRBD1 (5 bases). CDR1 is MNHNS and CDR2 is SASEGT in the germline V gene. The CDR3 has 13 residues. V was cut by 5 bases and J by 4 bases, with 9 bases left in between. The CDR3 sequence: CASSSGTNQPQHF. The DNA for the CDR3 is TGTGCCAGCAGTTCCGGGACTAATCAGCCCCAGCATTTT.

This clone is a singleton in its sample. This chain uses TRBV9 with TRBJ2-3; tentative D call: TRBD1 (5 bases). V was pared by 0 bases and J by 4 bases, with 12 bases between. The V gene's germline CDR1 is SGDLS and CDR2 YYNGEE. This CDR3 spans 15 amino acids. Written as DNA, the CDR3 is TGTGCCAGCAGCGTAGACCCAGGGTCACCAGATACGCAGTATTTT. This sequence encodes CASSVDPGSPDTQYF. Variable domain in full (rest from reference TRBV9 and TRBJ2-3): DSGVTQTPKHLITATGQRVTLRCSPRSGDLSVYWYQQSLDQGLQFLIQYYNGEERAKGNILERFSAQQFPDLHSELNLSSLELGDSALYFCASSVDPGSPDTQYFGPGTRLTVL.

The gene calls are TRBV5-4 and TRBJ2-7; 12 nucleotides agree with TRBD2. The CDR3 runs 15 residues. Germline V gene lookup returns CDR1 SGHNT and CDR2 YYREEE (reference sequence). V was pared by 4 bases and J by 6 bases, with 8 bases of the junction left unmatched. In DNA form, the CDR3 reads TGTGCCAGCAGCCTAGAGACTAGCGGGAGCAGCGAGCAGTACTTC. This sequence encodes CASSLETSGSSEQYF.

The V gene is TRBV5-6, the J gene TRBJ2-2; D may be TRBD2 (5 bases). In germline, CDR1 is SGHDT, CDR2 YYEEEE. V gave up 6 bases and J gave up 0 bases, with 15 bases separating them. The length of the CDR3 is 16 residues. The CDR3 sequence is CASNLIASSNTGELFF. DNA for the CDR3: TGTGCCAGCAACCTTATAGCGTCGTCGAACACCGGGGAGCTGTTTTTT.